This record covers a single T cell receptor (beta chain). The junction departs from germline at one end; a sequencing error may be responsible. Starting from about 0.5 ug of total RNA, TCR beta cDNA was produced with a primer in the constant region. Sequencing libraries for TCR beta derived from three nested multiplex PCR rounds that used slightly modified ARM-PCR. The first two PCR rounds used TRBV1-TRBV30 primers with a Cbeta primer, 10 cycles each. TCRdb processed the multiplex PCR reads anew with MiXCR; each CDR3 protein has one entry. The sample holds under 200,000 distinct CDR3 sequences; roughly 61% are singletons and the top ten take 6% to 8.5%. Unsorted whole blood supplied the blood RNA, and germline DNA was isolated too. The entry originates in a study of tumor-infiltrating lymphocytes in primary liver carcinoma. The CDR3 has 14 amino acids. CDR1 and CDR2 from the germline V gene are SGHAT and FQDESV (reference sequence).

Sequencing was carried out using peripheral blood. This clonotype was obtained from a woman aged 55-70 years with primary liver carcinoma and hepatitis B virus infection. This chain connects TRBV11-1 to TRBJ2-3; no firm D call. CDR3 sequence: CTSNLQAGTDTQYF. The CDR3 region has the DNA TGTACCAGCAACTTACAAGCCGGCACAGATACGCAGTATTTT.